A single sample gave rise to the 19 T cell receptor beta chains below, sequenced in a study of spatial heterogeneity in lung cancer. Described time point: blood at routine non-recurrence follow-up after resection. Whole RNA came from tumor, nontumor lung or frozen PBMC and was sequenced without being sorted. One entry per CDR3 protein, called by TCRdb with MiXCR from the 5' RACE reads. The sample lists 95,000 to 130,000 distinct CDR3 sequences; more than 10% were seen once. Here the sequenced sample was PBMCs, taken at follow-up. Every receptor here comes from a male donor with early-stage non-small cell lung cancer.

This clonotype was picked up many times. The chain links TRBV2 to TRBJ1-2, with TRBD1 as a possible D gene (6 bases). The CDR3 contains 15 residues. CDR1 is SNHLY, CDR2 FYNNEI, per germline. Trimming cost V 10 bases and J 4 bases, with 22 bases left between them. This chain's CDR3 is CANTGFGGQGYGYTF. The CDR3 DNA reads as TGTGCCAACACCGGATTCGGGGGGCAAGGCTATGGCTACACCTTC.

Many counts were recorded for this clonotype. V gene TRBV20-1 combines with J gene TRBJ2-2, with 8 bases fitting TRBD1. The CDR3 has 16 amino acids. Germline V gives CDR1 DFQATT, CDR2 SNEGSKA (reference sequence). V was clipped by 0 bases and J by 5 bases; unmatched bases: 8. The CDR3 DNA reads TGCAGTGCTAGAGACCGAGGACAGGGTCGGACCGGGGAGCTGTTTTTT. Translated, it gives CSARDRGQGRTGELFF.

V and J are TRBV5-4 and TRBJ1-4, with D unresolved. Between the trimmed V and J ends, which lost 5 bases and 8 bases, there was a span of 16 bases. This CDR3 is 14 amino acids long. The V gene's germline CDR1 is SGHNT and CDR2 YYREEE (reference sequence). CDR3 protein: CASSQSLRGEKLFF. For the CDR3, the DNA is TGTGCCAGCAGTCAGAGTCTCCGAGGGGAAAAACTGTTTTTT.

This clonotype was seen repeatedly, ten times or more. The chain couples TRBV9 to TRBJ1-2; D is unclear. Per germline, CDR1 SGDLS and CDR2 YYNGEE. Trimming stripped 1 base from V and 1 base from J, with 8 bases between. The CDR3 is made up of 14 amino acids. CDR3: CASSVQASNYGYTF. CDR3 bases: TGTGCCAGCAGCGTACAGGCGAGTAACTATGGCTACACCTTC.

This clonotype was seen a single time. The chain recombines TRBV7-2 with TRBJ1-6; 8 bases align to TRBD1. CDR3 length: 15 residues. V dropped 1 base and J dropped 7; count of bases not matched to a gene: 3. Germline V lookup: CDR1 SGHTA, CDR2 FQGNSA. DNA for the CDR3: TGTGCCAGCAGCTTAGATCGGACAGGGAATTCACCCCTCCACTTT. This gives the protein CASSLDRTGNSPLHF.

This clonotype was picked up a small number of times. V gene TRBV20-1 combines with J gene TRBJ1-5; TRBD1 is a possible D gene (5 bases). Germline V gives CDR1 DFQATT, CDR2 SNEGSKA (reference sequence). CDR3 length equals 12 residues. With 4 bases removed from V and 2 bases from J, the gap between germline ends came to 6 bases. The CDR3 DNA follows: TGCAGTGCTAAACAGGGCAATCAGCCCCAGCATTTT. Residues: CSAKQGNQPQHF.

This clonotype was counted ten times or more. The chain uses TRBV18 and TRBJ1-2; TRBD1 matches 8 bases. CDR3 length: 15 residues. Trimming removed 2 bases from V and 0 bases from J; junction bases left unmatched: 2. From germline, CDR1 is KGHSH and CDR2 LQKENI. The chain's CDR3 is CASSPGQGPNYGYTF. The CDR3 coding sequence is TGTGCCAGCTCACCAGGACAGGGTCCTAACTATGGCTACACCTTC. Full variable domain (outside the CDR3, taken from reference TRBV18 and TRBJ1-2): NAGVMQNPRHLVRRRGQEARLRCSPMKGHSHVYWYRQLPEEGLKFMVYLQKENIIDESGMPKERFSAEFPKEGPSILRIQQVVRGDSAAYFCASSPGQGPNYGYTFGSGTRLTVV.

The chain is built from TRBV6-6 and TRBJ2-7; D might be TRBD1 (6 bases). Per germline, CDR1 MNHNY and CDR2 SVGAGI (reference sequence). The CDR3 covers 15 residues. Trimming stripped 2 bases from V and 0 bases from J, with 11 bases between. CDR3 DNA sequence: TGTGCCAGCAGTTACGACGTAGGGGGCTCCTACGAGCAGTACTTC. This encodes CASSYDVGGSYEQYF.

The chain recombines TRBV4-3 with TRBJ2-7; possible D gene TRBD2, 6 bases. Trimming left V 0 bases short and J 0 bases short, with 18 bases between. Germline-derived CDR1 and CDR2 are LGHNA and YSLEER. CDR3 length: 18 residues. CDR3 sequence: CASSQDPGRGTSSYEQYF. The CDR3 coding sequence is TGCGCCAGCAGCCAAGATCCTGGTCGGGGGACCAGCTCCTACGAGCAGTACTTC.

V gene TRBV9 combines with J gene TRBJ2-3, with unresolved D. The germline gives CDR1 SGDLS, CDR2 YYNGEE. The CDR3 extends over 14 amino acids. The V end was cut by 3 bases, the J end by 1 base, with 9 bases between. The CDR3 DNA is TGTGCCAGCAGCGAGGGCCAGGGCACAGATACGCAGTATTTT. Translated, it gives CASSEGQGTDTQYF.

At least ten counts were recorded for this clonotype. V gene TRBV5-1 combines with J gene TRBJ2-5; 8 bases match TRBD2. The CDR3 totals 16 residues. CDR1 SGHRS and CDR2 YFSETQ come from the germline V gene. V shed 4 bases and J 1 base; nucleotides not matched to a gene: 9. For the CDR3, the DNA is TGCGCCAGCAGCCCGTGGCGGGGGGAACTCCAAGAGACCCAGTACTTC. Translating it yields CASSPWRGELQETQYF.

This clonotype was detected ten times or more. The J gene is TRBJ2-7, the V gene TRBV6-6; the D is unclear. This CDR3 region has 11 residues. Looked up from germline, CDR1 is MNHNY and CDR2 is SVGAGI (reference sequence). The ends were cut back, 7 bases at V and 4 bases at J, with 8 bases in the middle. The CDR3 region has the DNA TGTGCCAGCACCCTCGCGTACGAGCAGTACTTC. It encodes CASTLAYEQYF.

This clonotype was counted a single time. This may be a read error, as it is one base from a much larger clone. V gene TRBV12-3 or TRBV12-4 combines with J gene TRBJ2-1; possibly TRBD1 for D (5 bases). The CDR3 is 15 amino acids. Trimming took off 5 bases at V and 6 bases at J, with 17 bases between the two ends. CDR3 sequence reads: CASSLTGRGGNEQFF. CDR3 nucleotides: TGTGCCAGCAGTCTCACAGGTCGCGGTGGCAATGAGCAGTTCTTC.

This clonotype was observed many times. The chain is built from TRBV29-1 and TRBJ1-2, with D possibly matching TRBD1 (5 bases). The germline V gene has CDR1 SQVTM and CDR2 ANQGSEA. Between the trimmed V and J ends, which lost 8 bases and 4 bases, there was a span of 14 bases. The CDR3 consists of 12 residues. The CDR3 spells CSSGPGTYGYTF. The CDR3 region has the DNA TGCAGCTCGGGGCCAGGGACCTATGGCTACACCTTC.

This clonotype was seen repeatedly, ten times or more. CDR3 coding DNA: TGTGCCAGCAGCTTAGGGGGAGAAGATACGCAGTATTTT. Protein: CASSLGGEDTQYF. The chain couples TRBV7-2 to TRBJ2-3; possible D gene TRBD2, 5 bases. This CDR3 spans 13 amino acids. Germline V CDR1 and CDR2: SGHTA, FQGNSA. The V gene lost 1 base and the J gene lost 5 bases, with 7 bases spanning the gap.

This clonotype was recorded at least ten times. CDR3 residues: CSASKEDQPQHF. The CDR3 DNA sequence: TGCAGTGCTAGTAAGGAGGATCAGCCCCAGCATTTT. The chain couples TRBV20-1 to TRBJ1-5, with D hard to call. Germline V gene data show CDR1 as DFQATT and CDR2 as SNEGSKA (reference sequence). CDR3 length: 12 residues. V shed 3 bases and J shed 5 bases, with 8 bases lying between them.

Points on this clonotype: Sequence at one end of the junction differs from germline and may be a read error. This chain joins TRBV5-1 and TRBJ2-1; D might be TRBD2 (5 bases). The CDR3 loop spans 13 amino acids. Germline V gene data show CDR1 as SGHRS and CDR2 as YFSETQ. CDR3 loop: CASSLDGNNEQFF. The CDR3 nucleotides are TGCGCCAGTAGCTTGGACGGGAATAATGAGCAGTTCTTC.

The rearrangement uses TRBV12-3 or TRBV12-4 and TRBJ1-5; D uncertain. The CDR3 is 12 amino acids. V lost 11 bases to trimming and J lost 4 bases, with 12 bases between them. The DNA for the CDR3 is TGTGCCGATGGGCAGACTAATCAGCCCCAGCATTTT. This sequence encodes CADGQTNQPQHF.

The chain employs TRBV7-8 and TRBJ2-7; tentatively, D is TRBD1 (6 bases). CDR3 length: 14 residues. Germline V CDR1 and CDR2: SGHVS, FQNEAQ. V shed 5 bases and J shed 1 base, with 12 bases lying between them. CDR3 bases: TGTGCCAGCAGCCTGATCGGGACATCCTACGAGCAGTACTTC. It yields the protein CASSLIGTSYEQYF. Supplemented by reference TRBV7-8 and TRBJ2-7, the full variable domain reads GAGVSQSPRYKVAKRGQDVALRCDPISGHVSLFWYQQALGQGPEFLTYFQNEAQLDKSGLPSDRFFAERPEGSVSTLKIQRTQQEDSAVYLCASSLIGTSYEQYFGPGTRLTVT.